This is a list of T cell receptor beta chains from one sample in a study of cytomegalovirus exposure and HLA in healthy donors. Profiling relied on immunoSEQ multiplex PCR, and the TCRdb table lists in-frame clones only, not all of them. The sample contains about 15,000 clones, around 58% of which appear only once. The sequenced sample consisted of PBMCs. These TCRs come from a woman in her 50s in good health and CMV-seropositive. Both conserved end residues are part of each CDR3. The D gene is left open where the match is weak. Size is stated for part of the rows, as once, few or many counts, or as a class when the clone is expanded.

v_gene: TRBV7-3
d_gene: NA
j_gene: TRBJ2-1
abundance: NA
CDR3nt: TGTGCCAGCAGCTTAATCCCTAGGAATGAGCAGTTCTTC
CDR3aa: CASSLIPRNEQFF

v_gene: TRBV30
d_gene: TRBD2
j_gene: TRBJ2-5
abundance: NA
CDR3nt: TGTGCCTGGACTAGCGGCCAAGAGACCCAGTACTTC
CDR3aa: CAWTSGQETQYF

v_gene: TRBV10-3
d_gene: TRBD1
j_gene: TRBJ1-2
abundance: many
CDR3nt: TGTGCCATCAGTGAGTCTCGACAGGGGGATGGCTACACCTTC
CDR3aa: CAISESRQGDGYTF

v_gene: TRBV29-1
d_gene: NA
j_gene: TRBJ1-4
abundance: few
CDR3nt: TGCAGCACATATTCGTCGGGGGGCTCAAGTGAAAAACTGTTTTTT
CDR3aa: CSTYSSGGSSEKLFF

v_gene: TRBV4-2
d_gene: NA
j_gene: TRBJ2-1
abundance: NA
CDR3nt: TGTGCCAGCAGCCCCCTTCCAGGAAACACCTACAATGAGCAGTTCTTC
CDR3aa: CASSPLPGNTYNEQFF

v_gene: TRBV7-2
d_gene: NA
j_gene: TRBJ1-2
abundance: NA
CDR3nt: TGTGCCAGCAGCGGAGGGACGCGGGATGGCTACACCTTC
CDR3aa: CASSGGTRDGYTF

v_gene: TRBV7-2
d_gene: NA
j_gene: TRBJ1-5
abundance: NA
CDR3nt: TGTGCCAGCAGCCCCGGACAGTATCAGCCCCAGCATTTT
CDR3aa: CASSPGQYQPQHF

v_gene: TRBV25-1
d_gene: TRBD2
j_gene: TRBJ2-7
abundance: NA
CDR3nt: TGTGCCAGCTCTAGCGGGCCTCCCTACGAGCAGTACTTC
CDR3aa: CASSSGPPYEQYF

v_gene: TRBV6-5
d_gene: TRBD1
j_gene: TRBJ2-7
abundance: few
CDR3nt: TGTGCCAGCAGTGTGACAGGGGGCCACGAGCAGTACTTC
CDR3aa: CASSVTGGHEQYF

v_gene: TRBV28
d_gene: NA
j_gene: TRBJ1-5
abundance: NA
CDR3nt: TGTGCCAGCAGTTCCGACAGGCTTAAGGGCAATCAGCCCCAGCATTTT
CDR3aa: CASSSDRLKGNQPQHF

v_gene: TRBV7-8
d_gene: TRBD1
j_gene: TRBJ1-5
abundance: few
CDR3nt: TGTGCCAGCAGCTTACGGGACAGCTATCAGCCCCAGCATTTT
CDR3aa: CASSLRDSYQPQHF

v_gene: TRBV6-4
d_gene: NA
j_gene: TRBJ1-1
abundance: NA
CDR3nt: TGTGCCAGCAGTGACTCGCCAGGAATGAACACTGAAGCTTTCTTT
CDR3aa: CASSDSPGMNTEAFF

v_gene: TRBV7-2
d_gene: NA
j_gene: TRBJ1-2
abundance: few
CDR3nt: TGTGCCAGCAGGGGCCCAGTCCTCTATGGCTACACCTTC
CDR3aa: CASRGPVLYGYTF

v_gene: TRBV11-2
d_gene: NA
j_gene: TRBJ2-7
abundance: NA
CDR3nt: TGTGCCAGCAGCTTAGGGAACAGGGCCTACGAGCAGTACTTC
CDR3aa: CASSLGNRAYEQYF

v_gene: TRBV7-2
d_gene: TRBD2
j_gene: TRBJ2-1
abundance: NA
CDR3nt: TGTGCCAGCAGCCCCCCTAGCGGGAGACAGTTCTTC
CDR3aa: CASSPPSGRQFF

v_gene: TRBV4-1
d_gene: NA
j_gene: TRBJ1-3
abundance: NA
CDR3nt: TGCGCCAGCAGCCAAGATCGGGACTCTGGAAACACCATATATTTT
CDR3aa: CASSQDRDSGNTIYF

v_gene: TRBV4-2
d_gene: TRBD2
j_gene: TRBJ2-7
abundance: NA
CDR3nt: TGTGCCAGCAGCCAAGCGACTAGCCAACTTCACGAGCAGTACTTC
CDR3aa: CASSQATSQLHEQYF

v_gene: TRBV28
d_gene: NA
j_gene: TRBJ2-1
abundance: NA
CDR3nt: TGTGCCAGCAGCTCTAACAGTGGTGATGAGCAGTTCTTC
CDR3aa: CASSSNSGDEQFF

v_gene: TRBV10-3
d_gene: NA
j_gene: TRBJ2-1
abundance: NA
CDR3nt: TGTGCCATCAGTTTAGCGGACAATGAGCAGTTCTTC
CDR3aa: CAISLADNEQFF

v_gene: TRBV4-3
d_gene: NA
j_gene: TRBJ1-1
abundance: NA
CDR3nt: TGCGCCAGCAGCCAAGAGGTCCAAGAGCCGAGGACTGAAGCTTTCTTT
CDR3aa: CASSQEVQEPRTEAFF

v_gene: TRBV2
d_gene: NA
j_gene: TRBJ1-2
abundance: few
CDR3nt: TGTGCCAGCAGTTTGATCGGTGGCTACACCTTC
CDR3aa: CASSLIGGYTF

v_gene: TRBV19
d_gene: NA
j_gene: TRBJ2-1
abundance: NA
CDR3nt: TGTGCCAGTAGTGATCGAGGGTTGGGGCAGTTCTTC
CDR3aa: CASSDRGLGQFF

v_gene: TRBV28
d_gene: NA
j_gene: TRBJ1-2
abundance: few
CDR3nt: TGTGCCAGCAGTTTAAGGTCAGGGATTCGTGGCTACACCTTC
CDR3aa: CASSLRSGIRGYTF

v_gene: TRBV6-1
d_gene: NA
j_gene: TRBJ1-2
abundance: NA
CDR3nt: TGTGCCAGCAGTGGACTTGGTAACTATGGCTACACCTTC
CDR3aa: CASSGLGNYGYTF

v_gene: TRBV7-8
d_gene: NA
j_gene: TRBJ2-1
abundance: few
CDR3nt: TGTGCCAGCAGCTCGACCCAAAACTATAACAATGAGCAGTTCTTC
CDR3aa: CASSSTQNYNNEQFF

v_gene: TRBV4-2
d_gene: NA
j_gene: TRBJ2-2
abundance: NA
CDR3nt: TGTGCCAGCAGCCAAGAATCAGGCAGGAACACCGGGGAGCTGTTTTTT
CDR3aa: CASSQESGRNTGELFF

v_gene: TRBV10-3
d_gene: TRBD1
j_gene: TRBJ1-2
abundance: NA
CDR3nt: TGTGCCATCAGCAGGACAGGAGAGGACTATGGCTACACCTTC
CDR3aa: CAISRTGEDYGYTF

v_gene: TRBV6-1
d_gene: TRBD2
j_gene: TRBJ2-3
abundance: medium-sized
CDR3nt: TGTGCCAGCCACTGGGGAGGGTCCACAGATACGCAGTATTTT
CDR3aa: CASHWGGSTDTQYF

v_gene: TRBV13
d_gene: NA
j_gene: TRBJ2-2
abundance: NA
CDR3nt: TGTGCCAGCAGCTTACAGGGCCCCGGGGAGCTGTTTTTT
CDR3aa: CASSLQGPGELFF

v_gene: TRBV30
d_gene: NA
j_gene: TRBJ2-5
abundance: NA
CDR3nt: TGTGCCTGGAGTGTACACAAGGAGACCCAGTACTTC
CDR3aa: CAWSVHKETQYF

v_gene: TRBV29-1
d_gene: NA
j_gene: TRBJ2-1
abundance: NA
CDR3nt: TGCAGCGTTATGACTAGTTCGAGTGAGCAGTTCTTC
CDR3aa: CSVMTSSSEQFF

v_gene: TRBV4-3
d_gene: NA
j_gene: TRBJ1-5
abundance: few
CDR3nt: TGCGCCAGCAGCCCCCACGCCCGGGGAGATCAGCCCCAGCATTTT
CDR3aa: CASSPHARGDQPQHF

v_gene: TRBV4-2
d_gene: TRBD1
j_gene: TRBJ1-2
abundance: few
CDR3nt: TGTGCCAGCAGCCATCCGATAATGGGACAGGAAAGCTATGGCTACACCTTC
CDR3aa: CASSHPIMGQESYGYTF

v_gene: TRBV11-1
d_gene: TRBD2
j_gene: TRBJ2-5
abundance: NA
CDR3nt: TGTGCCAGCAGCTTTAGCGGGAGGTCAGAGACCCAGTACTTC
CDR3aa: CASSFSGRSETQYF

v_gene: TRBV4-1
d_gene: NA
j_gene: TRBJ2-6
abundance: NA
CDR3nt: TGCGCCAGCAGCCAAGATAACCAGGCTTTCTCTGGGGCCAACGTCCTGACTTTC
CDR3aa: CASSQDNQAFSGANVLTF

v_gene: TRBV9
d_gene: TRBD2
j_gene: TRBJ2-3
abundance: NA
CDR3nt: TGTGCCAGCAGCGTTACGGGGAGGGGCACAGATACGCAGTATTTT
CDR3aa: CASSVTGRGTDTQYF

v_gene: TRBV30
d_gene: NA
j_gene: TRBJ1-1
abundance: NA
CDR3nt: TGTGCCTGGAGTGCCGAGAGAACCCAAGAAGCTTTCTTT
CDR3aa: CAWSAERTQEAFF

v_gene: TRBV6-5
d_gene: TRBD1
j_gene: TRBJ1-1
abundance: NA
CDR3nt: TGTGCCAGCACGGGACAGTACACTGAAGCTTTCTTT
CDR3aa: CASTGQYTEAFF

v_gene: TRBV4-1
d_gene: NA
j_gene: TRBJ1-5
abundance: NA
CDR3nt: TGCGCCAGCAGCCAAGGGGTGCGCGGCGGTCAGCCCCAGCATTTT
CDR3aa: CASSQGVRGGQPQHF

v_gene: TRBV20-1
d_gene: NA
j_gene: TRBJ2-7
abundance: NA
CDR3nt: TGCAGTGCTAGAATAGGGGCTCCCCAGTACTTC
CDR3aa: CSARIGAPQYF

v_gene: TRBV30
d_gene: NA
j_gene: TRBJ1-5
abundance: few
CDR3nt: TGTGCCTGGACAGGGGCCAGGGATCAGCCCCAGCATTTT
CDR3aa: CAWTGARDQPQHF

v_gene: TRBV5-1
d_gene: TRBD2
j_gene: TRBJ2-1
abundance: NA
CDR3nt: TGCGCCAGCAGCTTGGTGGGAGGGAAGGGGAATGAGCAGTTCTTC
CDR3aa: CASSLVGGKGNEQFF

v_gene: TRBV6-4
d_gene: TRBD2
j_gene: TRBJ2-1
abundance: few
CDR3nt: TGTGCCAGCAGTGTGAGCGGGAGTGGGGTAGGGGAGCAGTTCTTC
CDR3aa: CASSVSGSGVGEQFF

v_gene: TRBV10-1
d_gene: NA
j_gene: TRBJ1-1
abundance: NA
CDR3nt: TGCGCCAGCGGGTTGGGCACGGAGGGGGAGGGTGAAGCTTTCTTT
CDR3aa: CASGLGTEGEGEAFF

v_gene: TRBV29-1
d_gene: NA
j_gene: TRBJ2-1
abundance: NA
CDR3nt: TGCAGCGTTGATAGTAGAGGTGAGCAGTTCTTC
CDR3aa: CSVDSRGEQFF

v_gene: TRBV29-1
d_gene: TRBD1
j_gene: TRBJ1-1
abundance: NA
CDR3nt: TGCAGCGTCCAATCCCGACAGGGCAGGACTGAAGCTTTCTTT
CDR3aa: CSVQSRQGRTEAFF

v_gene: TRBV6-1
d_gene: TRBD1
j_gene: TRBJ2-7
abundance: once
CDR3nt: TGTGCCAGCAGTGAAACAGGGGCCTCCGAGCAGTACTTC
CDR3aa: CASSETGASEQYF

v_gene: TRBV7-2
d_gene: TRBD2
j_gene: TRBJ2-3
abundance: NA
CDR3nt: TGTGCCAGCGCCTTCCTGCCTAGCGGTAGCACAGATACGCAGTATTTT
CDR3aa: CASAFLPSGSTDTQYF

v_gene: TRBV6-1
d_gene: NA
j_gene: TRBJ2-6
abundance: NA
CDR3nt: TGTGCCAGCGCGTACTCTGGGGCCAACGTCCTGACTTTC
CDR3aa: CASAYSGANVLTF

v_gene: TRBV5-1
d_gene: NA
j_gene: TRBJ2-7
abundance: NA
CDR3nt: TGCGCCAGCAGTCCAGCGGCGGAGTCCATAGAGCAGTACTTC
CDR3aa: CASSPAAESIEQYF

v_gene: TRBV5-6
d_gene: NA
j_gene: TRBJ1-2
abundance: once
CDR3nt: TGTGCCAGCAGCTTTCAATCGGCAGGTGGCTACACCTTC
CDR3aa: CASSFQSAGGYTF